What follows are 13 T cell receptor beta chains derived from one specimen sequenced in a study of blood T cell repertoires in COVID-19. The data were produced by immunoSEQ multiplex PCR, yet TCRdb's version contains in-frame clones alone and is incomplete. The sample includes 150,000 to 200,000 clones, just over 85% of them seen just once. The specimen sequenced was peripheral blood. The receptors shown here come from a man aged 60 to 69 with acute or convalescent COVID-19.

The chain couples TRBV10-1 to TRBJ2-1, with 8 bases fitting TRBD2. The CDR3 is 16 amino acids. Per germline, CDR1 WNHNN and CDR2 SYGVQD (reference sequence). J lost 2 bases, V lost 2 bases, and 5 bases had no gene match. This CDR3 reads CASSEISGTPYNEQFF. The CDR3 DNA is TGCGCCAGCAGTGAGATTAGCGGGACTCCCTACAATGAGCAGTTCTTC.

This chain joins TRBV19 and TRBJ2-1, with a weak D call TRBD1 (6 bases). This CDR3 has 14 residues. CDR1 is LNHDA, CDR2 SQIVND, per germline (reference sequence). V gave up 3 bases and J gave up 7 bases, with 13 bases separating them. The CDR3 sequence: CASSMRQGSNEQFF. The CDR3 coding sequence is TGTGCCAGTAGTATGCGCCAGGGGTCTAATGAGCAGTTCTTC.

The V call is TRBV30, the J call TRBJ1-6; D gene ambiguous. Trimming pared 4 bases from V and 7 bases from J, leaving 20 bases between. The CDR3 spans 16 residues. Germline CDR1 reads GTSNPN; CDR2 reads SVGIG (reference sequence). CDR3 nucleotide sequence: TGTGCCTGGACCCTCGGGGTAGGACCCAGGAATTCACCCCTCCACTTT. This sequence encodes CAWTLGVGPRNSPLHF.

The rearrangement joins TRBV11-3 to TRBJ2-1; TRBD1 matches at 7 bases. The germline V gene has CDR1 SGHNT and CDR2 YENEEA. V was clipped by 5 bases and J by 0 bases; unmatched bases: 4. The CDR3 extends over 15 amino acids. The CDR3 sequence: CASSPRDSSYNEQFF. The CDR3 nucleotides are TGTGCCAGCAGCCCCCGGGACAGCTCCTACAATGAGCAGTTCTTC.

This clone was found once. The chain carries TRBV6-1 and TRBJ1-2, with 8 nucleotides matching TRBD1. This CDR3 region has 19 residues. V was clipped by 1 base and J by 4 bases; unmatched bases: 17. The germline V gene has CDR1 MNHNS and CDR2 SASEGT. The CDR3 nucleotides read TGTGCCAGCAGTGAAGAGGTCGGGACAGGCTTACCATACCCCTATGGCTACACCTTC. It translates to CASSEEVGTGLPYPYGYTF.

The J gene is TRBJ1-4, the V gene TRBV18; 9 nucleotides agree with TRBD1. V lost 5 bases and J lost 7; bases outside the gene matches: 8. Per the germline V gene, CDR1 is KGHSH and CDR2 is LQKENI. CDR3 length: 15 amino acids. CDR3 DNA: TGTGCCAGCTCATCACGACAGGGGGATATTGAAAAACTGTTTTTT. As protein: CASSSRQGDIEKLFF.

The chain links TRBV29-1 to TRBJ1-2; D gene uncertain. Germline V gene sequence: CDR1 SQVTM, CDR2 ANQGSEA. The CDR3 is 12 residues long. Trimming cost V 6 bases and J 4 bases, with 12 bases left between them. Here the CDR3 DNA reads TGCAGCGTCGCCAGTGGCAGCTATGGCTACACCTTC. This translates into CSVASGSYGYTF.

The V call is TRBV11-3, the J call TRBJ2-4; no reliable D call. The CDR3 has 12 residues. The ends were cut back, 1 base at V and 15 bases at J, with 13 bases in the middle. Germline lookup yields CDR1 SGHNT and CDR2 YENEEA. The CDR3 DNA reads TGTGCCAGCAGCTTAGGACGCGGTCCACTGTACTTC. Encoded protein: CASSLGRGPLYF.

This clone was seen more than once but under ten times. This chain connects TRBV6-5 to TRBJ2-7; 7 bases map to TRBD1. The junction had 5 bases not matched to a gene; V was cut back by 5 bases and J by 7 bases. Germline V gene data show CDR1 as MNHEY and CDR2 as SVGAGI. CDR3 length equals 12 residues. The DNA of the CDR3 is TGTGCCAGCAGTCACACAGGGGAAGAGCAGTACTTC. This sequence encodes CASSHTGEEQYF.

This clone showed up just once. At the DNA level, this CDR3 is encoded by other sequences in the same sample as well. The chain carries TRBV10-3 and TRBJ2-1; D possibly corresponds to TRBD1 (5 bases). Germline V CDR1 and CDR2: ENHRY, SYGVKD. Trimming removed 2 bases at V and 0 bases at J, with 8 bases between. The CDR3 consists of 15 residues. CDR3 residues: CAISEGQGSYNEQFF. The CDR3 bases are TGTGCCATCAGTGAGGGGCAGGGCTCCTACAATGAGCAGTTCTTC.

The chain employs TRBV7-2 and TRBJ2-5; D may be TRBD2 (6 bases). Germline V lookup: CDR1 SGHTA, CDR2 FQGNSA. Trimming removed 4 bases at V and 0 bases at J, with 18 bases between. This CDR3 spans 17 amino acids. The CDR3 region has the DNA TGTGCCAGCAGCTCCTTCCGGGACTTAGGGTACCAAGAGACCCAGTACTTC. The encoded protein is CASSSFRDLGYQETQYF.

The chain couples TRBV5-1 to TRBJ2-7, with D possibly TRBD2 on 6 matching bases. CDR1 and CDR2 (germline): SGHRS, YFSETQ. With 6 bases removed from V and 6 bases from J, the gap between germline ends came to 19 bases. This CDR3 contains 14 residues. CDR3 region: CASKSGSHRGEQYF. The CDR3 DNA reads TGCGCCAGCAAATCCGGGAGCCATCGGGGCGAGCAGTACTTC.

The gene calls are TRBV7-3 and TRBJ2-2; D may be TRBD2 (6 bases). The CDR3 contains 15 residues. V lost 6 bases to trimming and J lost 5 bases, with 16 bases between them. Germline CDR1 and CDR2: SGHTA and FQGTGA. The CDR3 nucleotides read TGTGCCAGCAGGCCCGTCGGGAGCCTAACCGGGGAGCTGTTTTTT. As protein: CASRPVGSLTGELFF.